Here is one T cell receptor beta chain with its context. Libraries were prepared by immunoSEQ multiplex PCR; TCRdb keeps only in-frame clonotypes and omits some of them. The table has some 100,000 clones, around 90% seen once. The V end lost 4 bases, the J end lost 5 bases, and 9 bases lay between the germline ends. Germline lookup yields CDR1 GTSNPN and CDR2 SVGIG (reference sequence). The CDR3 extends over 11 amino acids. The sample comes from a study of OX40 agonist ivuxolimab in advanced cancers. At cycle 4 day 1, cycle 7 day 1, and baseline, blood was sampled. This clonotype originated in an adult with an advanced solid tumor such as melanoma, head and neck, liver or kidney cancer. This rearrangement joins TRBV30 to TRBJ2-7; D gene uncertain. Sequencing was performed on CD4+ or CD8+ T cells sorted from blood, taken in a trial of the OX40 agonist ivuxolimab. The CDR3 nucleotides read TGTGCCTGGAATTCTTGGGACGAGCAGTACTTC. Protein sequence: CAWNSWDEQYF.